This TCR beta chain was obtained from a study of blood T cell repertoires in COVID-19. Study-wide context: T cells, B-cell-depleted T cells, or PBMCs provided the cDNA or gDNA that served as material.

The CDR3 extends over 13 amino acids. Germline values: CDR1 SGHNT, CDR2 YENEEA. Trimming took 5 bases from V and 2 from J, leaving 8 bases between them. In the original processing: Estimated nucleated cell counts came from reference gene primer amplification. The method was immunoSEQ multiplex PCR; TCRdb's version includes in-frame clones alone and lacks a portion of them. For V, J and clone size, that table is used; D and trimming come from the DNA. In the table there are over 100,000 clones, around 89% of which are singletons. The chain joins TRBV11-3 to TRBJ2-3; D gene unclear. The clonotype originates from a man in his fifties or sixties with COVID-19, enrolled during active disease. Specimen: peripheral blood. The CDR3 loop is CASSKTHTDTQYF. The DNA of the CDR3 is TGTGCCAGCAGCAAGACACACACAGATACGCAGTATTTT.